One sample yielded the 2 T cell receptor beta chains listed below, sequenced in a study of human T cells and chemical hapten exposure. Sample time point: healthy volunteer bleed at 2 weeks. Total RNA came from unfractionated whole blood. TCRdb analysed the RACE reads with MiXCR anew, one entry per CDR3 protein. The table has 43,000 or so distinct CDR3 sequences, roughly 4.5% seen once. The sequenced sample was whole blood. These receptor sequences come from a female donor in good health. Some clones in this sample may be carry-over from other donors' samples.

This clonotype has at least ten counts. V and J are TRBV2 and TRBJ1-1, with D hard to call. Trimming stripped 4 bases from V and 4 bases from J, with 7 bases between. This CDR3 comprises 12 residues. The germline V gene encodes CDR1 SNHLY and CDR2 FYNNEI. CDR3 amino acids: CASSVGSTEAFF. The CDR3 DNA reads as TGTGCCAGCAGTGTGGGGTCCACTGAAGCTTTCTTT.

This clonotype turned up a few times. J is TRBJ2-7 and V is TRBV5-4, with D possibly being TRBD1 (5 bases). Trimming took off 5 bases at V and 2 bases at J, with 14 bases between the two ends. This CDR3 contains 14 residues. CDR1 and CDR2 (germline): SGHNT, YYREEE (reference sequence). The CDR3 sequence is CASRTTDRPYEQYF. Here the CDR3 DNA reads TGTGCCAGCAGAACTACCGACAGACCCTACGAGCAGTACTTC. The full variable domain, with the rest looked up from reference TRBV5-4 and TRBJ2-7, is ETGVTQSPTHLIKTRGQQVTLRCSSQSGHNTVSWYQQALGQGPQFIFQYYREEENGRGNFPPRFSGLQFPNYSSELNVNALELDDSALYLCASRTTDRPYEQYFGPGTRLTVT.